The entry that follows covers one T cell receptor beta chain sequence. The target antigen is unknown. The sample belongs to a study of shared clonotypes between healthy human individuals. This CDR3 region has 13 residues. Trimming at V came to 5 bases and at J to 5 bases, leaving 6 bases not matched to a gene. Germline assignment: CDR1 SGHVS and CDR2 FNYEAQ. CD8 cells regarded as naive lacked CD45RO, were positively chosen for CCR7, and omitted terminally differentiated effector memory CD45RA+ cells. Each sample came from a Caucasian adult donor living in Nashville, Tennessee. Study-wide points: Shared across a handful of donors were roughly 4.8% of the naive CD4 clonotypes. Incomplete sequencing of sorted subsets was indicated by rarefaction despite large depth. Researchers found naive subsets generally carried larger estimated richness than memory subsets.

Method: immunoSEQ multiplex PCR; TCRdb's copy keeps in-frame clones and lacks some. Counted here are about 580,000 clones, roughly 98% occurring once; the ten biggest clones make up 0.25% to 0.35%. The receptor was derived from a man aged 25-40 years in good health. The sample taken for sequencing was naive CD8+ T cells sorted from blood. The V call is TRBV7-6, the J call TRBJ2-7; 7 nucleotides agree with TRBD1. The CDR3 coding sequence is TGTGCCAGCAGCCCGGGGACAGTCCACGAGCAGTACTTC. This encodes CASSPGTVHEQYF.